The source of this TCR beta chain is a study of blood T cell repertoires in COVID-19. Whole-study context: COVID-19 samples collected from the United States, Italy and Spain covered acute and convalescent phases.

This clone was detected a few times. Profiled with immunoSEQ multiplex PCR; TCRdb holds only in-frame clones, not every one. The sample contains roughly 250,000 clones, about 87% of which appear only once. The study recruited people aged about 18 to 90 years across some 23 US areas. Which cohort a participant joined came from the clinical history participants gave. V shed 8 bases and J 0 bases; nucleotides not matched to a gene: 5. The CDR3 totals 17 residues. The germline CDR1 and CDR2 sequences are LNHDA and SQIVND (reference sequence). The receptor was derived from a woman between 45 and 65 years old who had recovered from COVID-19. Material for sequencing was PBMCs or T cells enriched from blood (not recorded which). The V gene is TRBV19, the J gene TRBJ2-1; TRBD2 matches 15 bases. CDR3 nucleotides: TGTGCCAGTCGAGGACTAGCGGGAGGGCCCTCCTACAATGAGCAGTTCTTC. It translates to CASRGLAGGPSYNEQFF.